These 3 T cell receptor beta chains came from one sample sequenced in a study of post-analysis software for immune sequencing data. Unique molecular identifiers were present in the TCR beta cDNA libraries. MiXCR was run by TCRdb on the PCR reads, yielding one entry per CDR3 protein. The sample carries 800,000 to 950,000 distinct CDR3 sequences, under 70% recorded once. Study-level results: Elevated frequency relative to controls characterized several TRBV segments in patients, TRBV5-6, TRBV5-1 and TRBV20-1 among them.

Which antigens these TCRs recognize remains unknown. Sequencing used blood. The receptors derive from a girl aged 5-17 years with multiple sclerosis.

This clonotype came up a few times. The germline gene is not matched at one end of the junction; a read error may be the cause. This chain links TRBV20-1 with TRBJ1-5; tentative D call: TRBD1 (6 bases). CDR3 length: 14 amino acids. In germline, CDR1 is DFQATT, CDR2 SNEGSKA (reference sequence). The CDR3 spells CSARAGASNQPQHF. DNA of the CDR3: TGCAGTGCTAGAGCAGGGGCGAGCAATCAACCCCAGCATTTT.

This clonotype was picked up a small number of times. The chain recombines TRBV29-1 with TRBJ2-5; 9 nucleotides align to TRBD1. With 7 bases clipped from V and 1 base from J, the junction kept 7 bases outside the gene matches. The CDR3 runs 14 residues. Germline assignment: CDR1 SQVTM and CDR2 ANQGSEA. CDR3 nucleotide sequence: TGCAGCGCTCCGACAGGGGGTCCCCAAGAGACCCAGTACTTC. Protein product: CSAPTGGPQETQYF.

The chain has TRBV6-1 and TRBJ2-7; D gene uncertain. The length of the CDR3 is 12 residues. CDR1 is MNHNS, CDR2 SASEGT, per germline. Trimming took 6 bases from V and 0 from J, leaving 6 bases between them. The CDR3 loop reads CASRKPSYEQYF. The CDR3 DNA reads TGTGCCAGCAGGAAGCCCTCCTACGAGCAGTACTTC.